The subject of this entry is one T cell receptor (beta chain). Its antigen is not known. Sequenced by immunoSEQ multiplex PCR; TCRdb stores in-frame clones only, minus some. The sample has tens of thousands of clones, 84% seen once. The CDR3 consists of 14 residues. Trimming removed 7 bases at V and 4 bases at J, with 17 bases between. Germline-derived CDR1 and CDR2 are MDHEN and SYDVKM. This specimen belongs to a study of identifying expanded T cells in peripheral blood. Findings of the study overall: Technical replicates showed about 1.1 changed clones; roughly two weeks 15 to 20; four weeks 19.

This receptor was identified in a person aged 18 to 70 in good health. The chain is built from TRBV28 and TRBJ2-7, with D perhaps given as TRBD1 or TRBD2 (6 bases each). The sequenced sample consisted of blood. CDR3 coding DNA: TGTGCCAGCACCCTAAGGGGGGAGGTGTACGAGCAGTACTTC. Protein sequence: CASTLRGEVYEQYF. The full variable domain, in which reference TRBV28 and TRBJ2-7 provide the parts outside the CDR3, is DVKVTQSSRYLVKRTGEKVFLECVQDMDHENMFWYRQDPGLGLRLIYFSYDVKMKEKGDIPEGYSVSREKKERFSLILESASTNQTSMYLCASTLRGEVYEQYFGPGTRLTVT.